This T cell receptor beta chain comes out of a study of blood T cells in healthy people across ages. A sample-barcoded 5' primer and a J-beta primer mix were used in a second PCR of roughly 6 to 11 cycles. Using its own MiXCR run on the 5' RACE reads, TCRdb lists one record per CDR3 protein. The sample contains 1,500,000 or so distinct CDR3 sequences, 59% of which appear only once. The V gene end was trimmed by 0 bases and the J gene end by 0 bases; junction bases not matched to a gene: 8. The CDR3 is 17 residues long. In germline, CDR1 is DFQATT, CDR2 SNEGSKA (reference sequence). Sequencing input: blood. The clonotype was recovered from a man between 18 and 29 years old in good health. The chain employs TRBV20-1 and TRBJ2-1; TRBD2 aligns across 7 bases. The CDR3 region is CSARDPSGVSSYNEQFF. The CDR3 region has the DNA TGCAGTGCTAGAGATCCAAGCGGGGTGAGCTCCTACAATGAGCAGTTCTTC.